A single sample is the source of the 17 T cell receptor beta chains below, sequenced in a study of blood T cell repertoires in COVID-19. Sequencing used immunoSEQ multiplex PCR; TCRdb keeps in-frame clones, though not all of them. This sample carries about 400,000 clones, about 89% of them seen once, and the ten largest clones take less than 2.5%. Sequenced material: PBMCs or T cells enriched from blood (not recorded which). The receptors derive from a middle-aged man in a cohort exposed to, infected with or recovered from COVID-19 (not recorded which).

The genes are TRBV5-4 and TRBJ2-7; a weak D match, TRBD1 (5 bases). Germline V gene lookup returns CDR1 SGHNT and CDR2 YYREEE (reference sequence). The CDR3 length is 14 residues. Trimming shortened V by 4 bases and J by 2 bases, and 13 bases separated the two germline ends. This chain's CDR3 is CASSPGLGAYEQYF. The CDR3 nucleotides read TGTGCCAGCAGCCCCGGGCTAGGGGCCTACGAGCAGTACTTC. Looking up the rest from reference TRBV5-4 and TRBJ2-7 gives the full variable domain: ETGVTQSPTHLIKTRGQQVTLRCSSQSGHNTVSWYQQALGQGPQFIFQYYREEENGRGNFPPRFSGLQFPNYSSELNVNALELDDSALYLCASSPGLGAYEQYFGPGTRLTVT.

The gene calls are TRBV27 and TRBJ2-5; D is ambiguous. Germline lookup yields CDR1 MNHEY and CDR2 SMNVEV (reference sequence). CDR3 size: 16 residues. With 6 bases removed from V and 5 bases from J, the gap between germline ends came to 22 bases. CDR3 amino acids: CASSSTPTYGSETQYF. As DNA, the CDR3 is TGTGCCAGCAGCTCAACCCCGACGTACGGGTCGGAGACCCAGTACTTC.

The chain has TRBV27 and TRBJ2-1; 7 nucleotides match TRBD1. CDR1 and CDR2 from the germline V gene are MNHEY and SMNVEV (reference sequence). The CDR3 is made up of 16 amino acids. J lost 9 bases, V lost 7 bases, and 18 bases had no gene match. The CDR3 spells CASTPRWQGDSIEQFF. The DNA for the CDR3 is TGTGCCAGCACTCCTCGATGGCAGGGGGATAGTATTGAGCAGTTCTTC.

V is TRBV6-1 and J is TRBJ1-3; D is undetermined. Germline-derived CDR1 and CDR2 are MNHNS and SASEGT. This CDR3 is built from 15 residues. The ends were cut back, 1 base at V and 1 base at J, with 8 bases in the middle. In DNA, the CDR3 is TGTGCCAGCAGTGAAGTAGTCGCATCTGGAAACACCATATATTTT. It encodes CASSEVVASGNTIYF.

Points on this clone: The DNA is left out, because the CDR3 cannot be placed on it with certainty; the CDR3 is given as TCRdb lists it. This chain connects TRBV18 to TRBJ2-3; the DNA was not used to check the table's D call, TRBD2. The germline V gene has CDR1 KGHSH and CDR2 LQKENI. Inclusive of both ends, the CDR3 amounts to 14 amino acids. The CDR3 sequence: CASSPSVLTDTQYF.

The gene calls are TRBV9 and TRBJ2-7; D unclear. CDR1 and CDR2 (germline): SGDLS, YYNGEE. The V and J ends lost 0 bases and 2 bases respectively, with 6 bases between them. CDR3 size: 13 residues. The CDR3 DNA is TGTGCCAGCAGCGTAGACGGAGCCTACGAGCAGTACTTC. Translating gives CASSVDGAYEQYF. Variable domain in full (rest from reference TRBV9 and TRBJ2-7): DSGVTQTPKHLITATGQRVTLRCSPRSGDLSVYWYQQSLDQGLQFLIQYYNGEERAKGNILERFSAQQFPDLHSELNLSSLELGDSALYFCASSVDGAYEQYFGPGTRLTVT.

This chain uses TRBV7-3 with TRBJ1-3; no clear D. V was shortened by 5 bases and J by 4 bases, with 9 bases between the two germline ends. CDR1 and CDR2 (germline): SGHTA, FQGTGA. This CDR3 spans 13 amino acids. DNA of the CDR3: TGTGCCAGCAGCCCACAACAGGGAAACACCATATATTTT. Protein sequence: CASSPQQGNTIYF.

This chain links TRBV28 with TRBJ1-5; D gene ambiguous. Deletions cut 7 bases from V and 4 bases from J, with 11 bases between. Per the germline V gene, CDR1 is MDHEN and CDR2 is SYDVKM. This CDR3 spans 13 amino acids. Here the CDR3 DNA reads TGTGCCAGCAACCGGGATGCTAATCAGCCCCAGCATTTT. As protein: CASNRDANQPQHF. The whole variable domain, filled in from reference TRBV28 and TRBJ1-5, reads DVKVTQSSRYLVKRTGEKVFLECVQDMDHENMFWYRQDPGLGLRLIYFSYDVKMKEKGDIPEGYSVSREKKERFSLILESASTNQTSMYLCASNRDANQPQHFGDGTRLSIL.

The chain joins TRBV5-4 to TRBJ2-7; D is possibly TRBD1 (6 bases). V lost 6 bases and J 3 bases, leaving 25 bases between the germline ends. This CDR3 has 17 amino acids. CDR1 is SGHNT and CDR2 is YYREEE in the germline V gene (reference sequence). The CDR3 loop reads CASTSSLLGDTFYEQYF. Here the CDR3 DNA reads TGTGCCAGCACCAGCTCCCTCCTTGGGGACACTTTCTACGAGCAGTACTTC.

The rearrangement links TRBV3-1 (or the pseudogene TRBV3-2) to TRBJ2-5, with TRBD2 matching 10 bases. CDR1 LGHDT and CDR2 YNNKEL come from the germline V gene (reference sequence). V shed 6 bases and J 5 bases; nucleotides not matched to a gene: 6. CDR3 length equals 14 residues. The CDR3 here is CASRSAGGRETQYF. The DNA of the CDR3 is TGTGCCAGCAGGTCAGCGGGAGGGAGGGAGACCCAGTACTTC.

In the case of this clone: This sample includes further DNA sequences coding for the same CDR3. The J gene is TRBJ1-2, the V gene TRBV6-5; 9 bases are shared with TRBD1. The CDR3 contains 13 residues. Germline values: CDR1 MNHEY, CDR2 SVGAGI. V trimming: 6 bases; J trimming: 6 bases; junction bases outside the gene matches: 5. The CDR3 DNA reads TGTGCCAGCAGGGGGGACAGGGTCGATGGCTACACCTTC. The encoded protein is CASRGDRVDGYTF.

The V and J genes are TRBV6-4 and TRBJ2-1, with TRBD2 matching over 8 bases. Germline V lookup: CDR1 MRHNA, CDR2 SNTAGT. CDR3 length equals 15 residues. The ends lost 6 bases at V and 6 bases at J; junction bases unmatched: 10. In DNA, the CDR3 is TGTGCCAGCAGAGTTGAGGGACTAGGGTCCAATGAGCAGTTCTTC. Residues: CASRVEGLGSNEQFF.

The V and J genes are TRBV29-1 and TRBJ2-5; D is uncertain. This CDR3 is built from 10 residues. Trimming left V 7 bases short and J 5 bases short, with 8 bases between. Germline V gene data show CDR1 as SQVTM and CDR2 as ANQGSEA. Here the CDR3 reads CSGSSETQYF. The CDR3 nucleotides read TGCAGCGGGTCGAGCGAGACCCAGTACTTC.

The rearrangement uses TRBV3-1 (or the pseudogene TRBV3-2) and TRBJ2-3; TRBD2 matches 9 bases. Trimming at V came to 4 bases and at J to 5 bases, leaving 13 bases not matched to a gene. Germline V gene data show CDR1 as LGHDT and CDR2 as YNNKEL (reference sequence). This CDR3 contains 17 residues. CDR3 sequence (DNA): TGTGCCAGCAGCCGAAATAGCGGGAGCTACATAAGAGATACGCAGTATTTT. Encoded protein: CASSRNSGSYIRDTQYF.

The chain uses TRBV7-3 and TRBJ2-1; TRBD2 is a possible D gene (5 bases). The CDR3 sequence is 17 residues long. Germline CDR1 is SGHTA and CDR2 is FQGTGA. Trimming left V 5 bases short and J 0 bases short, with 17 bases between. The CDR3, as DNA: TGTGCCAGCAGCCCCGGACTTTTTGGGAGCTCCTACAATGAGCAGTTCTTC. Translated: CASSPGLFGSSYNEQFF. Supplemented by reference TRBV7-3 and TRBJ2-1, the full variable domain reads GAGVSQTPSNKVTEKGKYVELRCDPISGHTALYWYRQSLGQGPEFLIYFQGTGAADDSGLPNDRFFAVRPEGSVSTLKIQRTERGDSAVYLCASSPGLFGSSYNEQFFGPGTRLTVL.

The chain employs TRBV6-6 and TRBJ2-3; the match to TRBD2 covers 7 bases. V was clipped by 2 bases and J by 3 bases; unmatched bases: 5. This CDR3 spans 15 amino acids. Germline assignment: CDR1 MNHNY and CDR2 SVGAGI (reference sequence). DNA of the CDR3: TGTGCCAGCAGTTACGGGGCGGGAGAGACAGATACGCAGTATTTT. This gives the protein CASSYGAGETDTQYF.

The rearrangement joins TRBV4-1 to TRBJ1-4, with D possibly being TRBD1 (5 bases). V gave up 7 bases and J gave up 0 bases, with 15 bases separating them. This CDR3 comprises 16 residues. Per the germline V gene, CDR1 is MGHRA and CDR2 is YSYEKL. The CDR3 loop reads CASTPGGGTTNEKLFF. In nucleotides, the CDR3 is TGCGCCAGCACCCCCGGCGGGGGGACAACTAATGAAAAACTGTTTTTT.